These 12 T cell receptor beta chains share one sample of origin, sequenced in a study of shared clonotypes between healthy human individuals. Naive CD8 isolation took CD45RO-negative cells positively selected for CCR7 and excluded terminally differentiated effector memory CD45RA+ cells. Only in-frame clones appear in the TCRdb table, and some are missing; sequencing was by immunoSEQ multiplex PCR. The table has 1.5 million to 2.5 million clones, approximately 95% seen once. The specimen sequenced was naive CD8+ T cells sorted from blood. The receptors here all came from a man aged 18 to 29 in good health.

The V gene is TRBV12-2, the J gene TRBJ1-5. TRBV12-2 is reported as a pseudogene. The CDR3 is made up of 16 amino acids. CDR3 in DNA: TGTGCAAGTCGCCCCCGGCGGCCGATTAGCAATCAGCCCCAGCATTTT. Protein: CASRPRRPISNQPQHF.

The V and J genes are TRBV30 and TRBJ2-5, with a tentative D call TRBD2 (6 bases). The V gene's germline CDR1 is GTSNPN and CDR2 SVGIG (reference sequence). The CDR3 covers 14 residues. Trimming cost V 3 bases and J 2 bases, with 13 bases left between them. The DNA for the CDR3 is TGTGCCTGGAGGGGGTGGGGGACTCAAGAGACCCAGTACTTC. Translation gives CAWRGWGTQETQYF.

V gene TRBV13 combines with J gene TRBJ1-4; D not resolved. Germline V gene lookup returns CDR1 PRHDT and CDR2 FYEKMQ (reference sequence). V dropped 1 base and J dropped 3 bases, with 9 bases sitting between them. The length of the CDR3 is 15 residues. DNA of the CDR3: TGTGCCAGCAGCTTAGCCGGCCAGCCTAATGAAAAACTGTTTTTT. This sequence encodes CASSLAGQPNEKLFF.

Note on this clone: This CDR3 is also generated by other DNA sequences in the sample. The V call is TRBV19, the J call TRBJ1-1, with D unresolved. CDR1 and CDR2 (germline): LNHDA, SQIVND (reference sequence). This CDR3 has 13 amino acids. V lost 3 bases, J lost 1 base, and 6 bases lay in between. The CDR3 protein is CASSILENTEAFF. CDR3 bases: TGTGCCAGTAGTATCTTAGAGAACACTGAAGCTTTCTTT.

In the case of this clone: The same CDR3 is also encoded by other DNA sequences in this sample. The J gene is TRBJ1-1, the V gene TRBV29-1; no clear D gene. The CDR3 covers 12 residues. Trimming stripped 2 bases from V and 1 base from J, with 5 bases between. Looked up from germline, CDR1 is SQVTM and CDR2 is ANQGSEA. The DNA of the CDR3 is TGCAGCGTTGAAAGCCCGAACACTGAAGCTTTCTTT. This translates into CSVESPNTEAFF.

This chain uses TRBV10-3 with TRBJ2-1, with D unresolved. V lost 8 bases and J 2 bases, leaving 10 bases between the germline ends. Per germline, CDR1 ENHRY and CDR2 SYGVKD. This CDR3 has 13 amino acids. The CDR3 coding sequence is TGTGCCATCCCGGGCCCGACCTACAATGAGCAGTTCTTC. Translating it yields CAIPGPTYNEQFF.

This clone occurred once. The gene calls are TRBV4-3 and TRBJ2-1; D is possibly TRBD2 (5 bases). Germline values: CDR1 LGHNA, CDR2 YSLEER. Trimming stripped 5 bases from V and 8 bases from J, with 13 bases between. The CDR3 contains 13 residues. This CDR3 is CASSSERAYEQFF. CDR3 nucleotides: TGCGCCAGCAGCTCGGAGAGGGCCTATGAGCAGTTCTTC.

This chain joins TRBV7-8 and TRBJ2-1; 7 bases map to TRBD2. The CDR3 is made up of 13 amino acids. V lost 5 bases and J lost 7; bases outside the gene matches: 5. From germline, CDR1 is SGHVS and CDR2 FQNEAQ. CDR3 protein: CASSISGDNEQFF. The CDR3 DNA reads TGTGCCAGCAGCATCAGCGGGGATAATGAGCAGTTCTTC.

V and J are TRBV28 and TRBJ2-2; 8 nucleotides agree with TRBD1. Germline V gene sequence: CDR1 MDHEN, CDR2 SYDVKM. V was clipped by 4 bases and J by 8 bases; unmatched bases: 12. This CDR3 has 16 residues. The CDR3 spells CASSSRGQGKSGELFF. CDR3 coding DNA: TGTGCCAGCAGTTCCCGTGGACAGGGAAAATCGGGGGAGCTGTTTTTT.

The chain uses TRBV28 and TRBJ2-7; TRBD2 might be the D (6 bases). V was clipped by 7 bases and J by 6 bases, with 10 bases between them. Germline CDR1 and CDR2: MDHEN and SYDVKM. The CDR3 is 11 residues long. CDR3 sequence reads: CASTEGSEQYF. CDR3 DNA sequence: TGTGCCAGCACGGAGGGGAGCGAGCAGTACTTC.

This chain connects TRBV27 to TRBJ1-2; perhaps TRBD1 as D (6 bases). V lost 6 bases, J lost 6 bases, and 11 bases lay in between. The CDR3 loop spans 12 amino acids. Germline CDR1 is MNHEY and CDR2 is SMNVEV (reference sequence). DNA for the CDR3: TGTGCCAGCAGACAGGGATCTAATGGCTACACCTTC. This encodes CASRQGSNGYTF.

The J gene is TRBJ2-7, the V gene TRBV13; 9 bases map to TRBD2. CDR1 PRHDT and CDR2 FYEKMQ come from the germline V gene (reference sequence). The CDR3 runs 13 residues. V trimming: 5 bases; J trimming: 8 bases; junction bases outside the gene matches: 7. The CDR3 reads CASSPGTSRQQYF. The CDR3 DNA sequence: TGTGCCAGCAGCCCAGGGACTAGCAGACAGCAGTACTTC.